This entry describes one T cell receptor (beta chain). The antigen remains undetermined. The data originate from a study of T cell responses to AZD1222 COVID-19 vaccine. Study conclusions and caveats: Repertoires were obtained solely post-peak T cell response.

This CDR3 spans 17 amino acids. V was pared by 7 bases and J by 0 bases, with 19 bases between. Germline CDR1 is LNHDA and CDR2 is SQIVND (reference sequence). Sequencing used immunoSEQ multiplex PCR; TCRdb keeps in-frame clones, though not all of them. Of 150,000 to 200,000 clones detected, around 90% appear once; the ten largest clones hold under 14%. The gene calls are TRBV19 and TRBJ2-1; maybe TRBD1 (6 bases). Material: peripheral blood, obtained 28 days after the second AZD1222 dose. The receptor was isolated from an adult who received the AZD1222 COVID-19 vaccine. CDR3 loop: CASTKRQAGISYNEQFF. DNA for the CDR3: TGTGCCAGTACCAAAAGACAGGCCGGGATCTCCTACAATGAGCAGTTCTTC.